This T cell receptor beta chain was sequenced in a study of preoperative IRX-2 immunotherapy in early breast cancer. Sequenced by immunoSEQ multiplex PCR; TCRdb stores in-frame clones only, minus some. This table has tens of thousands of clones, around 90% appearing once. The CDR3 is made up of 14 amino acids. J was trimmed by 7 bases and V by 5 bases; bases with no gene match: 6. CDR1 is SGHTA and CDR2 is FQGNSA in the germline V gene. Specified treatment: preoperative locoregional IRX-2 cytokine immunotherapy. Samples came from a phase Ib trial of preoperative locoregional IRX-2 cytokine immunotherapy.

The biological material was taken from a patient treated with IRX-2 immunotherapy. The origin of this receptor is a human donor with breast cancer. The V and J genes are TRBV7-2 and TRBJ1-4; 8 positions agree with TRBD1. This CDR3 reads CASSPRTGSEKLFF. For the CDR3, the DNA is TGTGCCAGCAGCCCCCGGACAGGGTCTGAAAAACTGTTTTTT.